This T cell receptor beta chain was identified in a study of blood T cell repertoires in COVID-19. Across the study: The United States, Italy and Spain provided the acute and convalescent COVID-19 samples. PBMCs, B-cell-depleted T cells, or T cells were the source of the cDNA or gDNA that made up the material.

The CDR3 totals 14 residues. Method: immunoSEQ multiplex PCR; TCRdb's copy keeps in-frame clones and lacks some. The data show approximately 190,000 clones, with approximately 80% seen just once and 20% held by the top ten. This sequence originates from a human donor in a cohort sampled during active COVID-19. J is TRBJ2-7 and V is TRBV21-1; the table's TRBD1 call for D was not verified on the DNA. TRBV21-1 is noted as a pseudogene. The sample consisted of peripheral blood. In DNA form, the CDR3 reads TGTGCCAGCAGCAAAGAGGCGACAACCTACGAGCAGTACTTC. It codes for CASSKEATTYEQYF.